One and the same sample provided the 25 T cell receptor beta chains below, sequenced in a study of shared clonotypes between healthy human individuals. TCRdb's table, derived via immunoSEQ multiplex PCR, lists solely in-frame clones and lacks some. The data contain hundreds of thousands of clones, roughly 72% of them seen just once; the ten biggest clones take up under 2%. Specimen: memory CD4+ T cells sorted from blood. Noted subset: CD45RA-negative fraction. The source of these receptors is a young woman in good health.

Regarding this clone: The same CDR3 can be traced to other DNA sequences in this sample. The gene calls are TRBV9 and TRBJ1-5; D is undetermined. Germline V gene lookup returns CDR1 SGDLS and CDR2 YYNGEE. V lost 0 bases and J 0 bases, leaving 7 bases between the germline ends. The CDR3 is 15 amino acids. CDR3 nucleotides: TGTGCCAGCAGCGTAGGACCTGTTAGCAATCAGCCCCAGCATTTT. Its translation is CASSVGPVSNQPQHF.

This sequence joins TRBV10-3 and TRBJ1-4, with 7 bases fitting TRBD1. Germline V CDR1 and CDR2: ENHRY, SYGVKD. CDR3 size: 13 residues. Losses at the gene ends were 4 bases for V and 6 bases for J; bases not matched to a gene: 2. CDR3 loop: CAISGRGDEKLFF. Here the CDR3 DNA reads TGTGCCATCAGTGGCAGGGGGGATGAAAAACTGTTTTTT.

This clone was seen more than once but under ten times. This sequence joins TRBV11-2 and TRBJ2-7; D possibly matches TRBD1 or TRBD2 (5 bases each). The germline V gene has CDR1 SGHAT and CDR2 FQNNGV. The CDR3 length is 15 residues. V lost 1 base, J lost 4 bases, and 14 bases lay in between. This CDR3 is CASSLVLQGGYEQYF. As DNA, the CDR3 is TGTGCCAGCAGCTTAGTTCTTCAGGGCGGGTACGAGCAGTACTTC.

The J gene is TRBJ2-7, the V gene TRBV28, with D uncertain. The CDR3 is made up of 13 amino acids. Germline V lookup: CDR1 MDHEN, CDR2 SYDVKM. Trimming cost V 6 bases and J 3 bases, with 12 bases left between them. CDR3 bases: TGTGCCAGCAGCCCCCCCCTAGTCTACGAGCAGTACTTC. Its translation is CASSPPLVYEQYF.

The chain's CDR3 is CASSLVAAYGSPLHF. The CDR3 bases are TGCGCCAGCAGCTTGGTGGCAGCCTATGGTTCACCCCTCCACTTT. The chain uses TRBV5-1 and TRBJ1-6, with D unclear. The V end was cut by 0 bases, the J end by 9 bases, with 13 bases between. This CDR3 region has 15 residues. The germline V gene has CDR1 SGHRS and CDR2 YFSETQ.

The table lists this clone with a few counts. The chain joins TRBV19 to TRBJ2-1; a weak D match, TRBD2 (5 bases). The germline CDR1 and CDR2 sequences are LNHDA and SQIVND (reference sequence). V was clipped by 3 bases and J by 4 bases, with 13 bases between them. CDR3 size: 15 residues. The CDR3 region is CASSIFAGEYNEQFF. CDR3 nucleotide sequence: TGTGCCAGTAGTATTTTTGCGGGCGAGTACAATGAGCAGTTCTTC.

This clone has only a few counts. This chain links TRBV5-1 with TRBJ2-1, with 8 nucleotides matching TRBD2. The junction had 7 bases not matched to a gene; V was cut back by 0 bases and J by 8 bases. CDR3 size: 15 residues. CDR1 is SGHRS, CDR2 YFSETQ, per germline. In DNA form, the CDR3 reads TGCGCCAGCAGCTTGGCCCTAAGCGGGAGTGATGAGCAGTTCTTC. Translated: CASSLALSGSDEQFF.

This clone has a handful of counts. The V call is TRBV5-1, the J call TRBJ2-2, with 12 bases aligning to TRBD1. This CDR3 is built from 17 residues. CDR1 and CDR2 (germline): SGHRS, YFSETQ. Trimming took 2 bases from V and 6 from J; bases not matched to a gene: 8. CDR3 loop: CASSFAPGTGGSGELFF. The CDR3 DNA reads TGCGCCAGCAGCTTCGCTCCCGGGACAGGGGGCTCCGGGGAGCTGTTTTTT.

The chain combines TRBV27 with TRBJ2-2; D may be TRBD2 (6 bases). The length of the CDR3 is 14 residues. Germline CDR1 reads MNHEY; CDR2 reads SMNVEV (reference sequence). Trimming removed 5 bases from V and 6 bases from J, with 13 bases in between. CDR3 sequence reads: CASSLPWGAGELFF. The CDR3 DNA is TGTGCCAGCAGTCTCCCCTGGGGGGCCGGGGAGCTGTTTTTT.

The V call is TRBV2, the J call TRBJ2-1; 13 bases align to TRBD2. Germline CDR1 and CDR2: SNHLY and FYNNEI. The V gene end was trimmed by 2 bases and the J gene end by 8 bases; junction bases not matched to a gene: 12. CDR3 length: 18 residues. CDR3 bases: TGTGCCAGCAGTGAAACCCTACATTGGACTAGCGGGAGTGATGAGCAGTTCTTC. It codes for CASSETLHWTSGSDEQFF.

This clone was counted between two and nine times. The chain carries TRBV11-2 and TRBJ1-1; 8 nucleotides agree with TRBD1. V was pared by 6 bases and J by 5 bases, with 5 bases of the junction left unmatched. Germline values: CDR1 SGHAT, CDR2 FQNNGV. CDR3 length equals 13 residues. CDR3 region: CASRYRGTTEAFF. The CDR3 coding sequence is TGTGCCAGCAGGTACAGGGGGACGACTGAAGCTTTCTTT.

CDR3 DNA: TGTGCCAGTAGTATAGGGGACACGACCACAGATACGCAGTATTTT. Protein: CASSIGDTTTDTQYF. The rearrangement uses TRBV19 and TRBJ2-3; a weak D match, TRBD1 (6 bases). The CDR3 totals 15 residues. Germline assignment: CDR1 LNHDA and CDR2 SQIVND (reference sequence). V was cut by 1 base and J by 2 bases, with 10 bases left in between.

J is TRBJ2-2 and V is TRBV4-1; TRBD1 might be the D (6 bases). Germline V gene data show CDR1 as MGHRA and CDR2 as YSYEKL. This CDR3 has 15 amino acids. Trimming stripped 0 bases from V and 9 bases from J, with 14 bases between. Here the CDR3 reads CASSQDLDSERELFF. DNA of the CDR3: TGCGCCAGCAGCCAAGATTTGGACAGCGAACGGGAGCTGTTTTTT.

The DNA of the CDR3 is TGTGCCAGCAGCTTGCTTGGACAGGTCTACGAGCAGTACTTC. Translating it yields CASSLLGQVYEQYF. This chain joins TRBV7-2 and TRBJ2-7; TRBD1 agrees at 7 bases. Losses at the gene ends were 3 bases for V and 3 bases for J; bases not matched to a gene: 5. The V gene's germline CDR1 is SGHTA and CDR2 FQGNSA. The CDR3 contains 14 residues. The complete variable domain, with remaining parts taken from reference TRBV7-2 and TRBJ2-7, reads GAGVSQSPSNKVTEKGKDVELRCDPISGHTALYWYRQSLGQGLEFLIYFQGNSAPDKSGLPSDRFSAERTGGSVSTLTIQRTQQEDSAVYLCASSLLGQVYEQYFGPGTRLTVT.

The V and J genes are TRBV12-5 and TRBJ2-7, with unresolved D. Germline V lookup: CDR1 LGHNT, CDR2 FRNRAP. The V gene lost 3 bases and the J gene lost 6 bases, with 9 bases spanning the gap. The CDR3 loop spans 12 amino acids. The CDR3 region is CASGFSTREQYF. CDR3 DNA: TGTGCTAGTGGTTTTAGTACGCGCGAGCAGTACTTC.

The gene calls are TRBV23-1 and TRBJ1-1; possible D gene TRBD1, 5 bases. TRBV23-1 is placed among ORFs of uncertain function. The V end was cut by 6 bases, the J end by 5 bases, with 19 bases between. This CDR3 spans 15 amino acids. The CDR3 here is CASSNLDGGRTEAFF. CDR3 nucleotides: TGCGCCAGCAGCAACCTGGACGGGGGACGGACTGAAGCTTTCTTT.

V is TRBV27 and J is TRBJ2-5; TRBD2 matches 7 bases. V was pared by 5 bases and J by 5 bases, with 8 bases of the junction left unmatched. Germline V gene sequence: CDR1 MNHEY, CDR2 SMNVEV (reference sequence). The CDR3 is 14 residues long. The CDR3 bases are TGTGCCAGCAGTCGTTTTGGGAGGGTGGAGACCCAGTACTTC. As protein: CASSRFGRVETQYF.

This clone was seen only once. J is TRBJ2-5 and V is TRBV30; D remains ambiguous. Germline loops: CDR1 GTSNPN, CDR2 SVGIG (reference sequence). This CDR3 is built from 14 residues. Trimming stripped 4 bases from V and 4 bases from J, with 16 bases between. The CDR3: CAWMAVEGPETQYF. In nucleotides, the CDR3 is TGTGCCTGGATGGCGGTAGAAGGGCCAGAGACCCAGTACTTC.

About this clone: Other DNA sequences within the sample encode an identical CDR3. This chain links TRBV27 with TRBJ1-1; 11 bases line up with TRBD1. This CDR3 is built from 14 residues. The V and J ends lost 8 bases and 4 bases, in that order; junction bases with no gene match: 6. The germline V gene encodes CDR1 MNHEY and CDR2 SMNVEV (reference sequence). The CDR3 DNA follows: TGTGCCAGCCGGGACAGGGGGAGGGTCACTGAAGCTTTCTTT. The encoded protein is CASRDRGRVTEAFF.

Here the CDR3 reads CASSSREAGGWDEQYF. CDR3 nucleotides: TGTGCCAGCAGCTCCCGGGAAGCGGGGGGTTGGGACGAGCAGTACTTC. The chain combines TRBV7-2 with TRBJ2-7; TRBD2 matches 9 bases. The CDR3 is 16 amino acids. With 4 bases clipped from V and 5 bases from J, the junction kept 12 bases outside the gene matches. Germline V CDR1 and CDR2: SGHTA, FQGNSA.

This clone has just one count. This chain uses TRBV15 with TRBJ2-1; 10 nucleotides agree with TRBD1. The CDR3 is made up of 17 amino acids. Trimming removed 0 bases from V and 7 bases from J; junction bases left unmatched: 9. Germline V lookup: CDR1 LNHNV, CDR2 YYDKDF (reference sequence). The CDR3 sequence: CATSRDLGDRGINEQFF. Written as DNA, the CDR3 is TGTGCCACCAGCAGAGATCTAGGGGACAGGGGAATAAATGAGCAGTTCTTC.

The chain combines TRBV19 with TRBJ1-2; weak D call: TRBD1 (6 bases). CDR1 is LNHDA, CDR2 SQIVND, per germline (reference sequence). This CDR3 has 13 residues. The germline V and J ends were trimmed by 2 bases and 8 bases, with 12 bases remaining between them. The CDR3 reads CASSISGGQGYTF. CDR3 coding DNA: TGTGCCAGTAGTATATCCGGGGGCCAGGGCTACACCTTC.

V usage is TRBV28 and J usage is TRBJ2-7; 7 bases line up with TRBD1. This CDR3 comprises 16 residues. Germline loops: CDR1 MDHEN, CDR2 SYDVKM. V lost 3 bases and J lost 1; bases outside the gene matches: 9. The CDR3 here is CASSLGFRTGSYEQYF. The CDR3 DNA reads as TGTGCCAGCAGTTTGGGTTTTCGGACAGGATCCTACGAGCAGTACTTC. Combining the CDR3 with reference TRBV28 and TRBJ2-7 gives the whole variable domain DVKVTQSSRYLVKRTGEKVFLECVQDMDHENMFWYRQDPGLGLRLIYFSYDVKMKEKGDIPEGYSVSREKKERFSLILESASTNQTSMYLCASSLGFRTGSYEQYFGPGTRLTVT.

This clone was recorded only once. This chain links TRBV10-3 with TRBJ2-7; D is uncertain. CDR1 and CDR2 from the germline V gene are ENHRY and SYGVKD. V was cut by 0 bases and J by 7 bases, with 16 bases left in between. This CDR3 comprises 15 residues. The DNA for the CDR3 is TGTGCCATCAGTGAGTCGGTCTTTGGGCGTGGGGAGCAGTACTTC. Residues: CAISESVFGRGEQYF.

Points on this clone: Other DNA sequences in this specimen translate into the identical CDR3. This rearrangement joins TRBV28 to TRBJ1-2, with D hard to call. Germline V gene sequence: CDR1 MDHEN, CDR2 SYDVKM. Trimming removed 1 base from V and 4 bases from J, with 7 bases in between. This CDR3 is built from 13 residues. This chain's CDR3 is CASSLSGLYGYTF. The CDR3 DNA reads TGTGCCAGCAGTTTATCCGGTCTCTATGGCTACACCTTC.